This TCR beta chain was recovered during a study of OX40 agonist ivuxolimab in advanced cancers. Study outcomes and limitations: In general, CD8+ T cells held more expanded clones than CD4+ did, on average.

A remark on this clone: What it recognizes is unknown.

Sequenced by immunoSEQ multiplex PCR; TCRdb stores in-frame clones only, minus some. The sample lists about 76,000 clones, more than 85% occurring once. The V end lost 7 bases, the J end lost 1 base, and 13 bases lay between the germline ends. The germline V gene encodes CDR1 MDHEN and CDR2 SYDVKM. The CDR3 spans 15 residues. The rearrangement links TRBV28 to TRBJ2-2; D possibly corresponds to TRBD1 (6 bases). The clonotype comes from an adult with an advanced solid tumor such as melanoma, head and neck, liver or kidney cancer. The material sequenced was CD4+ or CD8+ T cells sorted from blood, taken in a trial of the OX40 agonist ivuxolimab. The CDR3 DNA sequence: TGTGCCAGCATCTCCGGGACACAGAACACCGGGGAGCTGTTTTTT. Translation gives CASISGTQNTGELFF. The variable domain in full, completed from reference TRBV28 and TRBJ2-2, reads DVKVTQSSRYLVKRTGEKVFLECVQDMDHENMFWYRQDPGLGLRLIYFSYDVKMKEKGDIPEGYSVSREKKERFSLILESASTNQTSMYLCASISGTQNTGELFFGEGSRLTVL.